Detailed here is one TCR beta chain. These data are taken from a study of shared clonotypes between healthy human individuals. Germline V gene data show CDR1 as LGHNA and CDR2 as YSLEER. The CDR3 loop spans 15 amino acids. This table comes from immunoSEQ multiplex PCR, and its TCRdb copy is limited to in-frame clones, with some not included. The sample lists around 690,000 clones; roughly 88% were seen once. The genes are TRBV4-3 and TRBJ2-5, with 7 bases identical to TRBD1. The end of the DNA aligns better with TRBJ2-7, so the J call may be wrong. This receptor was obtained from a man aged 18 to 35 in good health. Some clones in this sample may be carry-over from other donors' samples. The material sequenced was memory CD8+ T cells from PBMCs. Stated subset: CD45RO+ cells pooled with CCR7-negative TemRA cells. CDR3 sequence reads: CASSQGRRQGDEQYF. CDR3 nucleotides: TGCGCCAGCAGCCAAGGAAGGAGACAGGGAGACGAGCAGTACTTC.